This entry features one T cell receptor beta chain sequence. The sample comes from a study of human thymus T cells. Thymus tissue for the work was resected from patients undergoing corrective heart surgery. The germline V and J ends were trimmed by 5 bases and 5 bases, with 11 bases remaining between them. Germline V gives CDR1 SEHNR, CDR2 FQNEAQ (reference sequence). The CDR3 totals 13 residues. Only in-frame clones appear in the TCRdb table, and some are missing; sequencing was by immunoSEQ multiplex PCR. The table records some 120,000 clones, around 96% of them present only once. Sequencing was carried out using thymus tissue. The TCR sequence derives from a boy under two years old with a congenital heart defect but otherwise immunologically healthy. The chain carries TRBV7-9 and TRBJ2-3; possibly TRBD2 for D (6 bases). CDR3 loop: CASSPEGKDTQYF. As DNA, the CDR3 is TGTGCCAGCAGCCCGGAGGGGAAAGATACGCAGTATTTT.